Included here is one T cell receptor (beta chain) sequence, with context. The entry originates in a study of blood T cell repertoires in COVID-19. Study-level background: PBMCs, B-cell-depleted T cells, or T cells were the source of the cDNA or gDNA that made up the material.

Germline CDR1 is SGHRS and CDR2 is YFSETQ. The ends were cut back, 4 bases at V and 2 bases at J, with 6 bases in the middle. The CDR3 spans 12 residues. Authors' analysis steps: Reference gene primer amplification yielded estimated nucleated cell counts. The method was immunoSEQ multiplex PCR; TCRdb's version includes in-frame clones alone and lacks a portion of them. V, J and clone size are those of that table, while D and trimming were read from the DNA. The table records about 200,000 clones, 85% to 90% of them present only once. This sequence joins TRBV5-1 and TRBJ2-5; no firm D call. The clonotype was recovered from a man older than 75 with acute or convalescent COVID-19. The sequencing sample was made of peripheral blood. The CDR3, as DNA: TGCGCCAGCAGCCCCTATCAAGAGACCCAGTACTTC. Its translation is CASSPYQETQYF.